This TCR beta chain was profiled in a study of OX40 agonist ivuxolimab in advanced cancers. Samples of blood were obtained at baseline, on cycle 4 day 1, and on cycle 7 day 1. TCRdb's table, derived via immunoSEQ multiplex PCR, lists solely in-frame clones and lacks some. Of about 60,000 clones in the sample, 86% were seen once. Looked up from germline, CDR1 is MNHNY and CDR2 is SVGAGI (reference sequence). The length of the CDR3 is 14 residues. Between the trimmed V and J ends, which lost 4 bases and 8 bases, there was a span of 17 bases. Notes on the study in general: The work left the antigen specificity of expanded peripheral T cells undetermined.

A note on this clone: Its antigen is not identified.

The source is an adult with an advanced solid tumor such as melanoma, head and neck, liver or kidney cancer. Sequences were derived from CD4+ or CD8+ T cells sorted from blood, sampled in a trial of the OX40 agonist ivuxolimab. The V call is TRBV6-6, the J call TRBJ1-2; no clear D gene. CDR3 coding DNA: TGTGCCAGCAGTTTAAAGACGCCTCTGGGCGGCTACACCTTC. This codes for CASSLKTPLGGYTF.